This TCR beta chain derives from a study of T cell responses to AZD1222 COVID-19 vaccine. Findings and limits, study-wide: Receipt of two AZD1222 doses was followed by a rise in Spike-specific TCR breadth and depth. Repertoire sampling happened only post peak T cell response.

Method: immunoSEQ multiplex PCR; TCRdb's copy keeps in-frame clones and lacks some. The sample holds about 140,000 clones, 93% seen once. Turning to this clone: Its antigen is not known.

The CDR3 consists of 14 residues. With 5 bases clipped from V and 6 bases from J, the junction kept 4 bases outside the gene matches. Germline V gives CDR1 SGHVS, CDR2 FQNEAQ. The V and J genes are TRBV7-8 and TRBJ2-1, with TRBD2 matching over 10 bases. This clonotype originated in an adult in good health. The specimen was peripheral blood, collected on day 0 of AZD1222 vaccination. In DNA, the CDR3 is TGTGCCAGCAGCCAAGCGGGAGGGAGCAATGAGCAGTTCTTC. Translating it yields CASSQAGGSNEQFF.